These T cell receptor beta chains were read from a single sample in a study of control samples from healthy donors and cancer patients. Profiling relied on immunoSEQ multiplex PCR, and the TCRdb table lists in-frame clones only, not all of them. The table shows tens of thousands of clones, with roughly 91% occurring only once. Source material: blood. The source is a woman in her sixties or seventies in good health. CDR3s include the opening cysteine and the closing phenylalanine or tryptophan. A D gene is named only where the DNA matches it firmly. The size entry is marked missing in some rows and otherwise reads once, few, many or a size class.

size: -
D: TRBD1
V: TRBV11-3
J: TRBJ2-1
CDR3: CASSPQGSLVYNEQFF
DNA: TGTGCCAGCAGCCCACAGGGGTCGCTTGTCTACAATGAGCAGTTCTTC

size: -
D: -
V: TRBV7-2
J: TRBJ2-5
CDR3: CASSLVRGSQETQYF
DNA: TGTGCCAGCAGCTTAGTCCGCGGCAGTCAAGAGACCCAGTACTTC

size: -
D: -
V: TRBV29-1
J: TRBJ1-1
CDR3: CSATGVWVNTEAFF
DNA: TGCAGCGCTACGGGGGTTTGGGTGAACACTGAAGCTTTCTTT

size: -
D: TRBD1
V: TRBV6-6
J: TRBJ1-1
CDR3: CASRRDREVGEAFF
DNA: TGTGCCAGCAGGCGGGACAGGGAGGTCGGTGAAGCTTTCTTT

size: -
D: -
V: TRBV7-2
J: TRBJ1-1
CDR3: CASSLGGRVPTGAFF
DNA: TGTGCCAGCAGCTTAGGAGGCAGGGTCCCCACCGGAGCTTTCTTT

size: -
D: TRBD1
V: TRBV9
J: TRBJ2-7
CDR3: CASSVGLGQGYEQYF
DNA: TGTGCCAGCAGCGTAGGGCTGGGACAGGGCTACGAGCAGTACTTC

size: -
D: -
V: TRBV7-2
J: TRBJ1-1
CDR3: CASSLTGRNTEAFF
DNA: TGTGCCAGCAGCTTAACGGGCAGGAACACTGAAGCTTTCTTT

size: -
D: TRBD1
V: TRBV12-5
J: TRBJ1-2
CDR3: CASGWLGQLSYGYTF
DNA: TGTGCTAGTGGTTGGCTGGGACAGCTGAGCTATGGCTACACCTTC

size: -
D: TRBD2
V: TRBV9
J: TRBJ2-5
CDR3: CASSANGLVEETQYF
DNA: TGTGCCAGCAGTGCGAATGGACTAGTAGAAGAGACCCAGTACTTC

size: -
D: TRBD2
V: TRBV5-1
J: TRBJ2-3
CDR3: CASSEPLAGSSTDTQYF
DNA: TGCGCCAGCAGCGAGCCTCTAGCGGGGTCTAGCACAGATACGCAGTATTTT

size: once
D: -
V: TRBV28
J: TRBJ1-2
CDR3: CASSPPGGYTF
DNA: TGTGCCAGCAGCCCTCCAGGTGGCTACACCTTC

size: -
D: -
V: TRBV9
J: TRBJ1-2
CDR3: CASTGGAVLYGYTF
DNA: TGTGCCAGCACCGGTGGGGCAGTCCTTTATGGCTACACCTTC

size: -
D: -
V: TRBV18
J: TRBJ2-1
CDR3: CASSQASQIYNEQFF
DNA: TGTGCCAGCTCACAGGCTAGCCAGATATACAATGAGCAGTTCTTC

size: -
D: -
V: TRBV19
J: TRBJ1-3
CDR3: CASSPDQPTPYSGNTIYF
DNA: TGTGCCAGTAGCCCAGACCAGCCCACACCTTACTCTGGAAACACCATATATTTT

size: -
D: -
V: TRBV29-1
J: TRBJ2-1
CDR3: CSVEGGARYNGQFF
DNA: TGCAGCGTTGAGGGGGGGGCTCGGTACAATGGGCAGTTCTTC

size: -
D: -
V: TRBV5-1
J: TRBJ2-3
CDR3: CASSLDPLTDTQYF
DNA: TGCGCCAGCAGCTTGGACCCCCTCACAGATACGCAGTATTTT

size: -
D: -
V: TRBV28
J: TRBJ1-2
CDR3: CASSLPGEANYGYTF
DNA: TGTGCCAGCAGCCTCCCCGGGGAAGCTAACTATGGCTACACCTTC

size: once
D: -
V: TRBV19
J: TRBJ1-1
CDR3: CASSIFEGPPGTEAFF
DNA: TGTGCCAGTAGTATATTCGAGGGTCCCCCAGGGACTGAAGCTTTCTTT

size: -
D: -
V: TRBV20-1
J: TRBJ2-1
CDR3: CSASSLTDSYNEQFF
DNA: TGCAGTGCTAGTAGCCTAACTGACTCCTACAATGAGCAGTTCTTC

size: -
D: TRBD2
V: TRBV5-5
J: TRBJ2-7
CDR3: CASSLGLAAKGGQYF
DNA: TGTGCCAGCAGCCTGGGACTAGCGGCTAAGGGTGGGCAGTACTTC

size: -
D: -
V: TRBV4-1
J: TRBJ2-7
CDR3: CASSPTIAYEQYF
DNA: TGCGCCAGCAGCCCGACTATAGCCTACGAGCAGTACTTC

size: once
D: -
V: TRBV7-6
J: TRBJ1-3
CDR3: CASSLLSGKSGNTIYF
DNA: TGTGCCAGCAGCCTACTCTCGGGGAAGTCTGGAAACACCATATATTTT

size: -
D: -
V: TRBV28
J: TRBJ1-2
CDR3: CASSLETRRYTF
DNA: TGTGCCAGCAGTTTGGAGACTCGGCGTTACACCTTC

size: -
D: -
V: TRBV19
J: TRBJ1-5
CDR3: CASSIGGAPVQPQHF
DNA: TGTGCCAGTAGTATAGGAGGGGCGCCGGTTCAGCCCCAGCATTTT

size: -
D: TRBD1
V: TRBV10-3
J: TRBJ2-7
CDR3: CAISGTGDFYEQYF
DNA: TGTGCCATCAGCGGGACAGGTGATTTCTACGAGCAGTACTTC

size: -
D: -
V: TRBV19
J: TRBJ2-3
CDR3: CASSIRSGGTDTQYF
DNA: TGTGCCAGTAGTATCCGATCCGGCGGCACAGATACGCAGTATTTT

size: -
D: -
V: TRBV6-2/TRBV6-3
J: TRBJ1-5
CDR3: CASSRAGPHQPQHF
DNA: TGTGCCAGCAGTAGAGCCGGGCCCCATCAGCCCCAGCATTTT

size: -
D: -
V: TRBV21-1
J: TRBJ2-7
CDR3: CASSNGGDRESYEQYF
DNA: TGTGCCAGCAGCAACGGCGGGGACAGGGAATCCTACGAGCAGTACTTC

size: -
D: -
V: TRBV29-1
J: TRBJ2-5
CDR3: CSVETTGTETQYF
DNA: TGCAGCGTTGAAACTACAGGGACGGAGACCCAGTACTTC

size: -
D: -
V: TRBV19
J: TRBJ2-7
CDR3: CASSSQGGYEQYF
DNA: TGTGCCAGTAGTTCTCAAGGGGGCTACGAGCAGTACTTC

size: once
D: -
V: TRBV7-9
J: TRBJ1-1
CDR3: CASSLSDRPNTEAFF
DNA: TGTGCCAGCAGCTTATCGGACCGACCGAACACTGAAGCTTTCTTT

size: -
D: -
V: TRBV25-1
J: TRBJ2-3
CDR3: CASREWDTQYF
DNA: TGTGCCAGCAGAGAATGGGATACGCAGTATTTT

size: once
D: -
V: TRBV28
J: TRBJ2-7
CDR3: CASSAFKLWGVVHEQYF
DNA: TGTGCCAGCAGTGCATTCAAATTATGGGGGGTGGTTCACGAGCAGTACTTC

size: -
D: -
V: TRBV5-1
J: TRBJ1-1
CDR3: CASSPGPISHTEAFF
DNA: TGCGCCAGCAGCCCCGGGCCGATCTCCCACACTGAAGCTTTCTTT

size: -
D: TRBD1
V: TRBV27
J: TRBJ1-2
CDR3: CASSLVGGGYGYTF
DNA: TGTGCCAGCAGTTTGGTAGGGGGCGGCTATGGCTACACCTTC

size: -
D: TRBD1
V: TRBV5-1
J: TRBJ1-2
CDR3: CASSLGGTGHTYANYGYTF
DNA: TGCGCCAGCAGCTTGGGGGGGACAGGACACACTTACGCTAACTATGGCTACACCTTC

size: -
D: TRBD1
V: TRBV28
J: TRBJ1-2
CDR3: CASSSGQGARYGGYTF
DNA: TGTGCCAGCAGTTCCGGACAGGGGGCGAGGTATGGTGGCTACACCTTC

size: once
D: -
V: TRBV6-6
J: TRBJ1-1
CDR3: CASSYPRTLMNTEAFF
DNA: TGTGCCAGCAGTTACCCGAGGACTCTCATGAACACTGAAGCTTTCTTT

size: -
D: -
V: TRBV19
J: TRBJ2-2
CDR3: CASCSDRLQNRGELFF
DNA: TGTGCCAGCTGCTCTGATCGGCTCCAGAACCGGGGGGAGCTGTTTTTT

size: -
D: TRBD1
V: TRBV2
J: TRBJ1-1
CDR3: CASDRDREGTEAFF
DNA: TGTGCCAGCGACCGGGACAGGGAGGGCACTGAAGCTTTCTTT

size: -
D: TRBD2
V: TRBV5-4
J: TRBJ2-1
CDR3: CASTLGQREGNEQFF
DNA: TGTGCCAGCACCCTAGGTCAGCGGGAGGGCAATGAGCAGTTCTTC

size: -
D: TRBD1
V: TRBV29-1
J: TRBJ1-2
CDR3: CSVQGINYGYTF
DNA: TGCAGCGTACAGGGGATCAACTATGGCTACACCTTC